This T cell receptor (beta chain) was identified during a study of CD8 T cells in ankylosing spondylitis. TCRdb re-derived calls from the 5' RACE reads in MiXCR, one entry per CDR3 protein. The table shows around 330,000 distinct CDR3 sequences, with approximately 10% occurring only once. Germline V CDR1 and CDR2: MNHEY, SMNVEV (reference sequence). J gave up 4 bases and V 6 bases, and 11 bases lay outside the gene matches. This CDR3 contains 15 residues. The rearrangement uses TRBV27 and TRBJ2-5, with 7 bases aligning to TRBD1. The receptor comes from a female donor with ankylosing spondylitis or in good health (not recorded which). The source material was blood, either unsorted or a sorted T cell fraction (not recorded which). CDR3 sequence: CASRGTALPLETQYF. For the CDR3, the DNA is TGTGCCAGCAGGGGGACAGCGCTTCCATTAGAGACCCAGTACTTC.